This T cell receptor beta chain derives from a study of shared clonotypes between healthy human individuals. Looked up from germline, CDR1 is MNHEY and CDR2 is SVGAGI. The CDR3 spans 15 residues. Trimming removed 5 bases at V and 1 base at J, with 15 bases between. Here immunoSEQ multiplex PCR was the method, and the copy in TCRdb shows in-frame clones only, minus some. In the table there are roughly 300,000 clones, less than 75% of which are singletons. The sequencing sample was made of memory CD4+ T cells sorted from blood. Described subset: CD45RA-negative fraction. The clonotype originates from a man aged 30-40 years in good health. The rearrangement joins TRBV6-5 to TRBJ2-7; tentatively, D is TRBD1 (5 bases). CDR3 in DNA: TGTGCCAGCAGTAGAACAGGCGATTCGTCCTACGAGCAGTACTTC. Residues: CASSRTGDSSYEQYF.